This paragraph reports one T cell receptor beta chain. This entry is derived from a study of CD8+CD57+ T cells in acquired aplastic anemia. All sequencing subjects had displayed CD8+CD57+ cell expansion on flow cytometry. According to the study, genomic DNA was the template for TCR beta VDJ and CDR3 profiling. Each CDR3 protein is one row after TCRdb ran MiXCR on the reads. Of roughly 500,000 distinct CDR3 sequences listed, roughly a third were seen once; the top ten hold about 0.8%. The TCR sequence derives from a human donor with aplastic anemia. Sequences were obtained from sorted CD4+, CD8+, or CD8+CD57+ T cells (not recorded which) from PBMCs.

The CDR3 loop is CASSLNQGREETQYF. CDR3 bases: TGTGCCAGCAGCTTAAACCAGGGGAGGGAAGAGACCCAGTACTTC. This chain uses TRBV7-8 with TRBJ2-5; D is possibly TRBD2 (7 bases). The V end was cut by 2 bases, the J end by 3 bases, with 13 bases between. Germline V gives CDR1 SGHVS, CDR2 FQNEAQ. The CDR3 contains 15 residues.